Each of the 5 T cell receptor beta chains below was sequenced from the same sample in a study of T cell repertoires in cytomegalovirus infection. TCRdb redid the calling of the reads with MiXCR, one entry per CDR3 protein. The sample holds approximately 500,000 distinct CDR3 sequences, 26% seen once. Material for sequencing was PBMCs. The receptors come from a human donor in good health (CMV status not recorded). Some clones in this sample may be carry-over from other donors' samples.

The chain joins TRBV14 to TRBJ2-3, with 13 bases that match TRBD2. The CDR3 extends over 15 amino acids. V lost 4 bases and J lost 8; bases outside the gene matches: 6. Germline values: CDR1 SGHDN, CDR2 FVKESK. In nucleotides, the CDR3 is TGTGCCAGCAGCCCTCAAGGACTAGCGGGAGCTACGCAGTATTTT. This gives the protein CASSPQGLAGATQYF.

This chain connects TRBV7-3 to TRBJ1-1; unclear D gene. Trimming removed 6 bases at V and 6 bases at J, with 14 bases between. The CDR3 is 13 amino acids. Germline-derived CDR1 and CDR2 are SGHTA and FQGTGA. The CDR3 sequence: CASSQGRNAEAFF. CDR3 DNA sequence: TGTGCCAGCAGTCAAGGACGGAATGCTGAAGCTTTCTTT.

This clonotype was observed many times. CDR3 sequence reads: CASSLALAVYNERQFF. The CDR3 DNA sequence: TGTGCCAGCAGCTTAGCGCTTGCGGTTTACAATGAGCGGCAGTTCTTC. The rearrangement joins TRBV7-2 to TRBJ2-1; the D is unclear. The CDR3 has 16 amino acids. With 0 bases removed from V and 12 bases from J, the gap between germline ends came to 21 bases. Per the germline V gene, CDR1 is SGHTA and CDR2 is FQGNSA.

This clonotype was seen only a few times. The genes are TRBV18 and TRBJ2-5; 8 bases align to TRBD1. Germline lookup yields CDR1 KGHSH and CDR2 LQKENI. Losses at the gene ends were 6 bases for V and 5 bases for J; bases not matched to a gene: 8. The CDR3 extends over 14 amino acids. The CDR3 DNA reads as TGTGCCAGCTCGCTAGGGACAGGCTGGGAGACCCAGTACTTC. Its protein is CASSLGTGWETQYF.

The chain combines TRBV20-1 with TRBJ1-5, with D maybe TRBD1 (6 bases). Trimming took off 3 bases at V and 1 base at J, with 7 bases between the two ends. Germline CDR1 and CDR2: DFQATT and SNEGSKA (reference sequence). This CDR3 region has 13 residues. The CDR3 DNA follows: TGCAGTGCTAGCGGACAGAGCAATCAGCCCCAGCATTTT. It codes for CSASGQSNQPQHF.